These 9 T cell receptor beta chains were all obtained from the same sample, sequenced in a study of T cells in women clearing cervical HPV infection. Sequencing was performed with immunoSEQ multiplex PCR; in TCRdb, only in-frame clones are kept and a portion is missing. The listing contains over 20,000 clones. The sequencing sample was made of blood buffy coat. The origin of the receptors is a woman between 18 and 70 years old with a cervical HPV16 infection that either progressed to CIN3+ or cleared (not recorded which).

The CDR3: CASSLEAGRAPLHF. The sequenced CDR3 bases are TGCGCCAGCAGCTTGGAGGCAGGGAGGGCACCC. V usage is TRBV5-1 and J usage is TRBJ1-6, with a weak D call TRBD1 (5 bases). The CDR3 end lies 3 residues beyond the end of the read and is filled in from the germline J gene. The CDR3 runs 14 residues. Per the germline V gene, CDR1 is SGHRS and CDR2 is YFSETQ. V dropped 0 bases and J dropped 11 bases, with 12 bases sitting between them.

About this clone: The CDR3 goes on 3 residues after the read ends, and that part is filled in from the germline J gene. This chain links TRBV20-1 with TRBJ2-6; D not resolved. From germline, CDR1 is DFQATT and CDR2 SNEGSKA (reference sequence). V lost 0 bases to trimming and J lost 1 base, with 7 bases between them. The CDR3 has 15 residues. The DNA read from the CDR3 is TGCAGTGCTAGAGATCCCAGATCTGGGGCCAACGTC. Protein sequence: CSARDPRSGANV. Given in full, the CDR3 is CSARDPRSGANVLTF.

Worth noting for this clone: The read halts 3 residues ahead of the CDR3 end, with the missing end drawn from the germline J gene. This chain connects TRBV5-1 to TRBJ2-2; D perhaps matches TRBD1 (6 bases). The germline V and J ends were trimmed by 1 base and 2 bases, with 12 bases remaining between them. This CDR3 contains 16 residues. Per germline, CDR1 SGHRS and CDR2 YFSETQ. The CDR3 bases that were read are TGCGCCAGCAGCTTGAATGGGGGCTTAAACACCGGGGAG. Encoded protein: CASSLNGGLNTGE. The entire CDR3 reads CASSLNGGLNTGELFF.

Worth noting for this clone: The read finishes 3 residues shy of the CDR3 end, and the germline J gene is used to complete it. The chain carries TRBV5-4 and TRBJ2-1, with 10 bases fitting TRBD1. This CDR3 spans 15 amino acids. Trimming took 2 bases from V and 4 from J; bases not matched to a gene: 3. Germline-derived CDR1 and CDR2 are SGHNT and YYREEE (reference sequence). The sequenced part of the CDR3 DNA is TGTGCCAGCAGCTTTGACAGGGGGCCTTACAATGAG. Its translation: CASSFDRGPYNE. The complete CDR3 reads CASSFDRGPYNEQFF. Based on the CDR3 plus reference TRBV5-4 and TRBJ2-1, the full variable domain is ETGVTQSPTHLIKTRGQQVTLRCSSQSGHNTVSWYQQALGQGPQFIFQYYREEENGRGNFPPRFSGLQFPNYSSELNVNALELDDSALYLCASSFDRGPYNEQFFGPGTRLTVL.

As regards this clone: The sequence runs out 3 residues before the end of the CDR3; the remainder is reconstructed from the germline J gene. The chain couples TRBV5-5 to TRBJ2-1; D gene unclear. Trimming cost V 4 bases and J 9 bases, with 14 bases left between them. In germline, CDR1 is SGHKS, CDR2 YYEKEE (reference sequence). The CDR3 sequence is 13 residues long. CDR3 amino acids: CASSPQTMSEQFF. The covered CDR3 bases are TGTGCCAGCAGCCCACAGACCATGAGTGAG. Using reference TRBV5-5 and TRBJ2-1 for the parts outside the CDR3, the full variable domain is DAGVTQSPTHLIKTRGQQVTLRCSPISGHKSVSWYQQVLGQGPQFIFQYYEKEERGRGNFPDRFSARQFPNYSSELNVNALLLGDSALYLCASSPQTMSEQFFGPGTRLTVL.

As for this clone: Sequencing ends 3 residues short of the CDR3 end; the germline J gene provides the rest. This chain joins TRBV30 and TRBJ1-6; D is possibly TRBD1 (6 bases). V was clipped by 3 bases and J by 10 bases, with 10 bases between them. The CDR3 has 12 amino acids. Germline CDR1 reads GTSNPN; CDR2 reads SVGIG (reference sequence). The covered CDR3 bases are TGTGCCTGGAGGGGGGCGCGATCACCC. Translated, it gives CAWRGARSP. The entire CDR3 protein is CAWRGARSPLHF.

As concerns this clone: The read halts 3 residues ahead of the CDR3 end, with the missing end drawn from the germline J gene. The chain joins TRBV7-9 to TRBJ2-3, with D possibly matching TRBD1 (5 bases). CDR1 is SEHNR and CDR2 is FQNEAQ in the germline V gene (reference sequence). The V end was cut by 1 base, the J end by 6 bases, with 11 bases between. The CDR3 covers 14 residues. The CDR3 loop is CASSLVGVWDTQYF. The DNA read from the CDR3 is TGTGCCAGCAGCTTAGTAGGGGTTTGGGATACG. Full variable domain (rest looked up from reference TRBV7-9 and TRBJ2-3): DTGVSQNPRHKITKRGQNVTFRCDPISEHNRLYWYRQTLGQGPEFLTYFQNEAQLEKSRLLSDRFSAERPKGSFSTLEIQRTEQGDSAMYLCASSLVGVWDTQYFGPGTRLTVL.

Here the CDR3 reads CASSPSLSYEQYF. The CDR3 bases that were read are TGCGCCAGCAGCCCTTCTCTCTCCTACGAG. The rearrangement links TRBV4-1 to TRBJ2-7; D remains ambiguous. The CDR3 extends 3 residues past the end of the read, so its final part is completed from the germline J gene. In germline, CDR1 is MGHRA, CDR2 YSYEKL. Deletions cut 4 bases from V and 0 bases from J, with 7 bases between. The CDR3 extends over 13 amino acids.

CDR3 residues: CASSGNLRGGELFF. The DNA read from the CDR3 is TGTGCCAGCAGTGGAAATCTCCGGGGGGGGGAG. The V gene is TRBV6-1, the J gene TRBJ2-2; weak D call: TRBD2 (6 bases). From the germline J gene comes the end of the CDR3, since the read stops 3 residues before it. CDR3 size: 14 residues. The germline V gene encodes CDR1 MNHNS and CDR2 SASEGT. Trimming removed 4 bases from V and 8 bases from J, with 14 bases in between.